This passage covers 22 T cell receptor beta chains from one sample sequenced in a study of T cells in Graves' hyperthyroidism and ophthalmopathy. RNA transcripts were the template for amplifying TCR beta CDR3 regions. HTBI primers were employed in a first-round RT-PCR of the TCR CDR3. In TCRdb, the multiplex PCR reads were re-called with MiXCR into one record per CDR3 protein. The sample contains a few hundred thousand distinct CDR3 sequences, around 18% of which appear only once. Sequencing input: blood. These receptors were obtained from a man in his forties with Graves' hyperthyroidism.

A note on this clonotype: As the CDR3 is not closed by the conserved phenylalanine or tryptophan, this likely results from a read error. The chain uses TRBV2 and TRBJ2-3, with D unresolved. The CDR3 extends over 14 amino acids. The V gene lost 6 bases and the J gene lost 4 bases, with 14 bases spanning the gap. Germline V gene lookup returns CDR1 SNHLY and CDR2 FYNNEI. CDR3 residues: CASSLTAGSDTQYL. For the CDR3, the DNA is TGTGCCAGCAGCTTAACAGCTGGGTCAGATACGCAGTATCTT.

This clonotype was picked up many times. The chain has TRBV20-1 and TRBJ1-1, with TRBD1 as a possible D gene (6 bases). Between the trimmed V and J ends, which lost 3 bases and 10 bases, there was a span of 18 bases. The CDR3 has 13 amino acids. CDR1 DFQATT and CDR2 SNEGSKA come from the germline V gene (reference sequence). CDR3: CSASPNLLGGAFF. The CDR3 DNA follows: TGCAGTGCTAGCCCTAACCTTCTAGGGGGAGCTTTCTTT.

This clonotype has a single count. The rearrangement links TRBV10-3 to TRBJ2-3; D uncertain. Trimming took off 6 bases at V and 0 bases at J, with 10 bases between the two ends. The CDR3 runs 14 residues. Germline V gene sequence: CDR1 ENHRY, CDR2 SYGVKD. The CDR3 loop reads CAIRVDRSTDTQYF. The CDR3 DNA reads TGTGCCATCAGGGTTGACCGGAGCACAGATACGCAGTATTTT.

The rearrangement joins TRBV12-3 or TRBV12-4 to TRBJ1-1; 8 bases agree with TRBD1. The length of the CDR3 is 15 residues. V shed 5 bases and J 1 base; nucleotides not matched to a gene: 6. The CDR3 region has the DNA TGTGCCAGCAGTCCTCAGGGGGCCCCGAACACTGAAGCTTTCTTT. This translates into CASSPQGAPNTEAFF.

A single count supports this clonotype. The chain recombines TRBV6-2 or TRBV6-3 with TRBJ2-5; 14 positions agree with TRBD2. Losses at the gene ends were 1 base for V and 0 bases for J; bases not matched to a gene: 1. The CDR3 consists of 17 residues. Germline V CDR1 and CDR2: MNHEY, SVGEGT. The CDR3 loop is CASSYWTSGGYQETQYF. For the CDR3, the DNA is TGTGCCAGCAGTTACTGGACTAGCGGGGGGTACCAAGAGACCCAGTACTTC.

This chain links TRBV11-2 with TRBJ2-1; tentatively, D is TRBD1 (5 bases). The V gene's germline CDR1 is SGHAT and CDR2 FQNNGV. Trimming cost V 6 bases and J 12 bases, with 15 bases left between them. This CDR3 has 12 amino acids. The CDR3, as DNA: TGTGCCAGCAGACATCTCGGAAGGGGGCAGTTCTTC. This encodes CASRHLGRGQFF.

Ten or more counts support this clonotype. This chain links TRBV28 with TRBJ2-7; the match to TRBD2 covers 8 bases. Germline CDR1 reads MDHEN; CDR2 reads SYDVKM. J gave up 6 bases and V 6 bases, and 13 bases lay outside the gene matches. The CDR3 is 15 amino acids. CDR3 DNA: TGTGCCAGCAGACGCCGCTGGGCGGGGGGTTTCGAGCAGTACTTC. As protein: CASRRRWAGGFEQYF.

This clonotype was found many times. The rearrangement uses TRBV20-1 and TRBJ2-1; a possible D gene is TRBD1 (6 bases). Trimming took 6 bases from V and 5 from J, leaving 14 bases between them. The CDR3 extends over 13 amino acids. In germline, CDR1 is DFQATT, CDR2 SNEGSKA (reference sequence). In DNA form, the CDR3 reads TGCAGTGCCCGACAGGTTCCCAACAATGAGCAGTTCTTC. Encoded protein: CSARQVPNNEQFF.

This clonotype was seen ten or more times. J is TRBJ2-7 and V is TRBV10-1; 9 nucleotides line up with TRBD1. The CDR3 consists of 15 residues. Germline loops: CDR1 WNHNN, CDR2 SYGVQD (reference sequence). Unmatched junction bases numbered 2, after V lost 2 bases and J lost 0 bases. CDR3 sequence reads: CASSERGQGSYEQYF. As DNA, the CDR3 is TGCGCCAGCAGTGAGAGGGGACAGGGCTCCTACGAGCAGTACTTC.

The rearrangement joins TRBV12-3 or TRBV12-4 to TRBJ2-1; the match to TRBD1 covers 7 bases. The V and J ends lost 7 bases and 8 bases, in that order; junction bases with no gene match: 5. The CDR3 loop spans 12 amino acids. The CDR3 here is CASNEGADEQFF. CDR3 nucleotides: TGTGCCAGCAACGAGGGGGCGGATGAGCAGTTCTTC.

This clonotype appeared many times. The chain is built from TRBV11-2 and TRBJ1-4; D gene uncertain. The CDR3 sequence is 16 residues long. Deletions cut 0 bases from V and 0 bases from J, with 8 bases between. Germline CDR1 is SGHAT and CDR2 is FQNNGV. The CDR3, as DNA: TGTGCCAGCAGCTTAGATGAGACGACAACTAATGAAAAACTGTTTTTT. Protein sequence: CASSLDETTTNEKLFF.

This clonotype is medium-sized. The chain joins TRBV5-6 to TRBJ2-7; no firm D call. The ends were cut back, 1 base at V and 0 bases at J, with 2 bases in the middle. The V gene's germline CDR1 is SGHDT and CDR2 YYEEEE. CDR3 length: 12 amino acids. CDR3 nucleotides: TGTGCCAGCAGCTTGAGCTCCTACGAGCAGTACTTC. Its translation is CASSLSSYEQYF.

Ten or more counts support this clonotype. The CDR3 coding sequence is TGTGCCAGCAGTGATAGAGGTATCCAGTCTATCTCCTACGAGCAGTACTTC. Translated, it gives CASSDRGIQSISYEQYF. The chain is built from TRBV2 and TRBJ2-7; D remains ambiguous. Germline CDR1 reads SNHLY; CDR2 reads FYNNEI. The CDR3 is made up of 17 amino acids. The V end lost 3 bases, the J end lost 0 bases, and 18 bases lay between the germline ends.

This clonotype was recorded at least ten times. This chain joins TRBV11-3 and TRBJ2-7, with 7 bases matching TRBD1. The length of the CDR3 is 12 residues. Germline V gives CDR1 SGHNT, CDR2 YENEEA. V dropped 4 bases and J dropped 7; count of bases not matched to a gene: 4. The DNA for the CDR3 is TGTGCCAGCAGCTCTCAGGGGGAAGAGCAGTACTTC. Translated: CASSSQGEEQYF.

Comment on this clonotype: A much larger clonotype is one base distant, so this may be a read error. The rearrangement uses TRBV12-5 and TRBJ2-2; D not resolved. This CDR3 region has 14 residues. Germline loops: CDR1 LGHNT, CDR2 FRNRAP. Trimming shortened V by 5 bases and J by 5 bases, and 12 bases separated the two germline ends. This chain's CDR3 is CASGTGSPTGELFF. CDR3 DNA: TGTGCTAGTGGTACTGGCAGCCCAACCGGGGAGCTGTTTTTT.

This clonotype was observed a single time. This rearrangement joins TRBV7-3 to TRBJ1-1; D remains unclear. This CDR3 has 14 amino acids. V was trimmed by 2 bases and J by 3 bases, leaving 10 bases between them. Germline assignment: CDR1 SGHTA and CDR2 FQGTGA. The CDR3 bases are TGTGCCAGCAGCTTATCGGGCGGGGACACTGAAGCTTTCTTT. Translation gives CASSLSGGDTEAFF.

This clonotype was detected a few times. The chain joins TRBV4-1 to TRBJ2-2; D possibly corresponds to TRBD2 (6 bases). Germline assignment: CDR1 MGHRA and CDR2 YSYEKL. Trimming pared 4 bases from V and 7 bases from J, leaving 13 bases between. The CDR3 runs 14 residues. The CDR3 nucleotides are TGCGCCAGCAGCCTGTCGCGGGGTGTCGGGGAGCTGTTTTTT. Its translation: CASSLSRGVGELFF.

The gene calls are TRBV3-1 and TRBJ2-3; a possible D gene is TRBD2 (6 bases). Per the germline V gene, CDR1 is LGHDT and CDR2 is YNNKEL (reference sequence). This CDR3 spans 13 amino acids. The ends were cut back, 5 bases at V and 9 bases at J, with 15 bases in the middle. The CDR3 bases are TGTGCCAGCAGCGGATCGGAGGGGATCACGCAGTATTTT. Translated: CASSGSEGITQYF.

The sample holds many counts of this clonotype. This sequence joins TRBV28 and TRBJ2-4; D may be TRBD2 (6 bases). The V and J ends lost 7 bases and 2 bases respectively, with 15 bases between them. CDR3 length equals 15 residues. Germline V gives CDR1 MDHEN, CDR2 SYDVKM. The DNA of the CDR3 is TGTGCCAGCATCGGGGACTGGTCACCCAAAAACATTCAGTACTTC. Its translation: CASIGDWSPKNIQYF.

The table lists this clonotype with many counts. V is TRBV7-9 and J is TRBJ1-1; 9 bases are shared with TRBD1. Germline CDR1 SEHNR, CDR2 FQNEAQ (reference sequence). The CDR3 spans 13 residues. V lost 6 bases to trimming and J lost 5 bases; unmatched junction nucleotides: 4. The CDR3 DNA is TGTGCCAGCAGAGACAGGGGGTGGACTGAAGCTTTCTTT. Translation: CASRDRGWTEAFF. The entire variable domain, with the rest obtained from reference TRBV7-9 and TRBJ1-1, is as follows: DTGVSQNPRHKITKRGQNVTFRCDPISEHNRLYWYRQTLGQGPEFLTYFQNEAQLEKSRLLSDRFSAERPKGSFSTLEIQRTEQGDSAMYLCASRDRGWTEAFFGQGTRLTVV.

J is TRBJ2-3 and V is TRBV19; D is tentatively TRBD1 or TRBD2 (7 bases each). The V gene's germline CDR1 is LNHDA and CDR2 SQIVND (reference sequence). The CDR3 extends over 15 amino acids. V lost 1 base and J lost 5, with 13 bases in between. This CDR3 reads CASSIAGRGGDTQYF. The CDR3 DNA reads TGTGCCAGTAGTATAGCAGGCAGGGGGGGAGATACGCAGTATTTT.

The V gene is TRBV12-3 or TRBV12-4, the J gene TRBJ2-7; 7 nucleotides match TRBD1. The CDR3 spans 14 residues. Losses at the gene ends were 2 bases for V and 3 bases for J; bases not matched to a gene: 4. This chain's CDR3 is CASSLSRQGYEQYF. CDR3 coding DNA: TGTGCCAGCAGTTTATCCCGACAGGGCTACGAGCAGTACTTC.